Shown below are 32 T cell receptor beta chains from a single sample sequenced in a study of CD8+CD57+ T cells in acquired aplastic anemia. In patients chosen for sequencing, flow cytometry had shown CD8+CD57+ cell expansion. For CDR3 and TCR beta VDJ profiling, genomic DNA was the template used. TCRdb analysed the reads with MiXCR anew, one entry per CDR3 protein. In the table there are about 150,000 distinct CDR3 sequences, approximately 51% of which are singletons. Sequences were obtained from sorted CD4+, CD8+, or CD8+CD57+ T cells (not recorded which) from PBMCs. The receptors originated from a human donor with aplastic anemia.

The CDR3 DNA sequence: TGCGCCAGCAGCCTCGATAGCGAGAGCTCCTACAATGAGCAGTTCTTC. Encoded protein: CASSLDSESSYNEQFF. The chain is built from TRBV4-1 and TRBJ2-1; TRBD2 might be the D (5 bases). There are 16 residues in the CDR3. Trimming cost V 4 bases and J 0 bases, with 13 bases left between them. CDR1 and CDR2 (germline): MGHRA, YSYEKL.

This clonotype has ten or more counts. The gene calls are TRBV5-6 and TRBJ1-6; 8 positions match TRBD1. The CDR3 sequence is 16 residues long. V shed 3 bases, J shed 3 bases, and the junction held 5 bases outside the gene matches. Germline CDR1 SGHDT, CDR2 YYEEEE. The CDR3 bases are TGTGCCAGCAGCTCCAGGGGGCTTGACTATAATTCACCCCTCCACTTT. This sequence encodes CASSSRGLDYNSPLHF.

There are a few counts of this clonotype. V gene TRBV29-1 combines with J gene TRBJ1-1; no clear D. V was shortened by 5 bases and J by 11 bases, with 12 bases between the two germline ends. Germline V gene data show CDR1 as SQVTM and CDR2 as ANQGSEA. The CDR3 spans 10 residues. The CDR3 protein is CSVFDGLAFF. The CDR3 DNA reads TGCAGCGTTTTTGACGGGTTGGCTTTCTTT.

There are a few counts of this clonotype. A much more abundant neighbour one base away suggests this may be a read error. V usage is TRBV19 and J usage is TRBJ1-6, with a possible D match to TRBD1 (6 bases). CDR1 and CDR2 from the germline V gene are LNHDA and SQIVND (reference sequence). CDR3 length: 14 residues. CDR3 sequence (DNA): TGTGCCAGTAGAAAGGCAGGGGAAGGGTCACTCCTCCACTTT. Translated, it gives CASRKAGEGSLLHF.

This clonotype was observed many times. The chain is built from TRBV20-1 and TRBJ2-7; perhaps TRBD2 as D (6 bases). With 3 bases removed from V and 0 bases from J, the gap between germline ends came to 9 bases. The germline gives CDR1 DFQATT, CDR2 SNEGSKA (reference sequence). This CDR3 is built from 13 residues. The CDR3 region is CSASRDSSYEQYF. For the CDR3, the DNA is TGCAGTGCTAGCCGGGACTCCTCCTACGAGCAGTACTTC.

This clonotype was detected many times. DNA of the CDR3: TGTGCCAGCAGCTTGATTTCGACCGGGGAGCTGTTTTTT. Protein product: CASSLISTGELFF. The chain combines TRBV12-3 or TRBV12-4 with TRBJ2-2; D not resolved. This CDR3 region has 13 residues. The V gene lost 6 bases and the J gene lost 5 bases, with 10 bases spanning the gap.

Ten or more counts support this clonotype. This chain uses TRBV27 with TRBJ2-7; D gene unclear. Germline lookup yields CDR1 MNHEY and CDR2 SMNVEV (reference sequence). V was cut by 2 bases and J by 0 bases, with 14 bases left in between. This CDR3 has 16 amino acids. The CDR3 is CASSLISGSLSYEQYF. DNA of the CDR3: TGTGCCAGCAGTTTAATATCCGGTTCGCTCTCCTACGAGCAGTACTTC.

The rearrangement joins TRBV10-3 to TRBJ2-5, with a weak D call TRBD2 (6 bases). The germline V gene encodes CDR1 ENHRY and CDR2 SYGVKD. CDR3 length: 14 amino acids. V lost 6 bases, J lost 4 bases, and 15 bases lay in between. The CDR3 here is CAIRREGVGETQYF. CDR3 sequence (DNA): TGTGCCATCAGGCGGGAAGGGGTAGGAGAGACCCAGTACTTC.

Comment on this clonotype: A much larger clonotype is one base distant, so this may be a read error. The genes are TRBV7-3 and TRBJ2-1; 10 bases are shared with TRBD1. This CDR3 comprises 15 residues. CDR1 SGHTA and CDR2 FQGTGA come from the germline V gene. In nucleotides, the CDR3 is TGTGCCAGCAGCCCACCCGGGACAGGGGTCAATGGGCAGTTCTTC. This encodes CASSPPGTGVNGQFF.

The chain carries TRBV5-6 and TRBJ1-5; D ambiguous. The CDR3 spans 14 residues. V was trimmed by 0 bases and J by 0 bases, leaving 4 bases between them. Germline V gene lookup returns CDR1 SGHDT and CDR2 YYEEEE. In DNA form, the CDR3 reads TGTGCCAGCAGCTTGGTCAGTAGCAATCAGCCCCAGCATTTT. As protein: CASSLVSSNQPQHF. Supplemented by reference TRBV5-6 and TRBJ1-5, the full variable domain reads DAGVTQSPTHLIKTRGQQVTLRCSPKSGHDTVSWYQQALGQGPQFIFQYYEEEERQRGNFPDRFSGHQFPNYSSELNVNALLLGDSALYLCASSLVSSNQPQHFGDGTRLSIL.

This clonotype was seen repeatedly, ten times or more. The chain uses TRBV5-6 and TRBJ1-2, with a possible D match to TRBD1 (5 bases). CDR1 is SGHDT, CDR2 YYEEEE, per germline. The CDR3 length is 13 residues. Trimming took 5 bases from V and 5 from J, leaving 13 bases between them. CDR3 residues: CASRPDSQYGYTF. The CDR3 coding sequence is TGTGCCAGCAGACCTGACAGCCAGTATGGCTACACCTTC.

This clonotype was seen repeatedly, ten times or more. The chain recombines TRBV2 with TRBJ2-1, with D possibly TRBD1 on 5 matching bases. V shed 11 bases and J shed 2 bases, with 16 bases lying between them. Germline lookup yields CDR1 SNHLY and CDR2 FYNNEI. The CDR3 loop spans 14 amino acids. The CDR3 bases are TGTGCCGGAAGGGGTCGGCTAGCCTACAATGAGCAGTTCTTC. Its protein is CAGRGRLAYNEQFF.

The chain is built from TRBV25-1 and TRBJ1-1; D might be TRBD1 (6 bases). Germline V gene lookup returns CDR1 MGHDK and CDR2 SYGVNS. V was trimmed by 6 bases and J by 11 bases, leaving 16 bases between them. This CDR3 is built from 12 residues. The CDR3 bases are TGTGCCAGCAGACAGGGTCCAGCGGCTGCTTTCTTT. Its translation: CASRQGPAAAFF.

The DNA of the CDR3 is TGTGCCAGCAGTGACCTCGTATCGGCTTTCTTT. Its translation: CASSDLVSAFF. The chain recombines TRBV7-9 with TRBJ1-1; D remains ambiguous. CDR1 is SEHNR and CDR2 is FQNEAQ in the germline V gene (reference sequence). The V and J ends lost 6 bases and 11 bases respectively, with 13 bases between them. The CDR3 runs to 11 residues.

The V gene is TRBV10-2, the J gene TRBJ2-7, with 8 bases aligning to TRBD1. Germline CDR1 and CDR2: WSHSY and SAAADI. The CDR3 loop spans 14 amino acids. V dropped 5 bases and J dropped 4; count of bases not matched to a gene: 7. For the CDR3, the DNA is TGCGCCAGCAGTTCCGGGACAGGAGGTTACGAGCAGTACTTC. Amino acids: CASSSGTGGYEQYF.

Ten or more counts support this clonotype. This sequence joins TRBV5-4 and TRBJ2-3; 9 nucleotides line up with TRBD1. Trimming cost V 2 bases and J 0 bases; bases outside gene matches: 7. Germline CDR1 is SGHNT and CDR2 is YYREEE (reference sequence). The CDR3 is 17 amino acids. The CDR3 DNA is TGTGCCAGCAGCTTTGCCCCGGGACAGGGAAGCACAGATACGCAGTATTTT. Its translation is CASSFAPGQGSTDTQYF.

There are many counts of this clonotype. J is TRBJ2-1 and V is TRBV2; 7 nucleotides match TRBD1. The CDR3 runs 13 residues. The germline V gene has CDR1 SNHLY and CDR2 FYNNEI. V lost 7 bases, J lost 4 bases, and 4 bases stayed unmatched. CDR3 region: CASNPTGYNEQFF. The CDR3 DNA sequence: TGTGCCAGCAACCCGACAGGGTACAATGAGCAGTTCTTC.

About this clonotype: The germline gene is not matched at one end of the junction; a read error may be the cause. CDR3 residues: CASSDEGQQTYERYF. CDR3 nucleotide sequence: TGCGCCAGCAGCGACGAGGGACAGCAAACCTACGAGCGGTACTTC. This chain connects TRBV10-2 to TRBJ2-7, with 7 positions matching TRBD1. This CDR3 is 15 amino acids long. CDR1 and CDR2 from the germline V gene are WSHSY and SAAADI.

This clonotype occurred a few times. The chain recombines TRBV11-1 with TRBJ2-7; D is tentatively TRBD1 or TRBD2 (6 bases each). V was pared by 0 bases and J by 3 bases, with 15 bases between. The V gene's germline CDR1 is SGHAT and CDR2 FQDESV (reference sequence). The CDR3 runs to 16 residues. CDR3: CASSLAGGFTSYEQYF. CDR3 bases: TGTGCCAGCAGCTTAGCGGGGGGCTTTACGAGCTACGAGCAGTACTTC.

J is TRBJ1-6 and V is TRBV7-2, with TRBD1 identical over 7 bases. From germline, CDR1 is SGHTA and CDR2 FQGNSA. The V and J ends lost 4 bases and 7 bases, in that order; junction bases with no gene match: 7. This CDR3 comprises 15 residues. The DNA for the CDR3 is TGTGCCAGCAGCTCGACAGGGCGGGGGAATTCACCCCTCCACTTT. This encodes CASSSTGRGNSPLHF.

Points on this clonotype: Sequence at one end of the junction differs from germline and may be a read error. This rearrangement joins TRBV15 to TRBJ1-2; 7 nucleotides align to TRBD1. The CDR3 covers 15 residues. Germline V gives CDR1 LNHNV, CDR2 YYDKDF (reference sequence). CDR3 region: CTTSRSSGTVYGYTF. The CDR3 DNA reads as TGTACCACCAGCAGATCATCCGGGACAGTATATGGCTACACCTTC.

This chain connects TRBV7-6 to TRBJ2-7; D might be TRBD1 (5 bases). Trimming took 5 bases from V and 5 from J, leaving 13 bases between them. The length of the CDR3 is 13 residues. Germline CDR1 SGHVS, CDR2 FNYEAQ. The CDR3 sequence is CASSQSDKHEQYF. DNA of the CDR3: TGTGCCAGCAGCCAATCGGACAAGCACGAGCAGTACTTC.

This clonotype was picked up many times. V is TRBV6-1 and J is TRBJ2-7; 9 nucleotides agree with TRBD1. The J segment lost 3 bases and the V segment lost 8 bases, leaving 5 bases of the junction unmatched. The germline CDR1 and CDR2 sequences are MNHNS and SASEGT. CDR3 length equals 13 residues. CDR3 residues: CASLRTGDYEQYF. In nucleotides, the CDR3 is TGTGCCAGCCTGCGGACAGGGGACTACGAGCAGTACTTC.

There are many counts of this clonotype. V usage is TRBV7-2 and J usage is TRBJ2-5; 8 bases align to TRBD1. CDR3 length: 14 amino acids. Trimming took 3 bases from V and 1 from J; bases not matched to a gene: 1. Per the germline V gene, CDR1 is SGHTA and CDR2 is FQGNSA. The CDR3 is CASSFTGGQETQYF. Written as DNA, the CDR3 is TGTGCCAGCAGCTTTACAGGGGGCCAAGAGACCCAGTACTTC.

With respect to this clonotype: A read error may be the cause here, since a much bigger clone is one base away. The CDR3 coding sequence is TGCAGTGCTATAAAGGGGGGGTCGAACACCGGGGAGCTGTTTTTT. Protein: CSAIKGGSNTGELFF. This rearrangement joins TRBV20-1 to TRBJ2-2, with a tentative D call TRBD2 (7 bases). There are 15 residues in the CDR3. Trimming pared 4 bases from V and 0 bases from J, leaving 12 bases between. CDR1 and CDR2 from the germline V gene are DFQATT and SNEGSKA (reference sequence).

This clonotype was observed a few times. This may be a read error: a much more frequent sequence differs by one nucleotide. The V gene is TRBV9, the J gene TRBJ1-1; no firm D call. CDR1 is SGDLS and CDR2 is YYNGEE in the germline V gene. Trimming removed 1 base at V and 1 base at J, with 2 bases between. The CDR3 is made up of 12 amino acids. This chain's CDR3 is CASSVSNTEAFF. The CDR3 region has the DNA TGTGCCAGCAGCGTATCGAACACTGAAGCTTTCTTT.

The chain couples TRBV2 to TRBJ1-2; D might be TRBD1 (5 bases). The germline gives CDR1 SNHLY, CDR2 FYNNEI. The CDR3 sequence is 17 residues long. V dropped 5 bases and J dropped 8 bases, with 27 bases sitting between them. The CDR3 loop is CASSLLAGGRGLKGYTF. DNA of the CDR3: TGTGCCAGCAGTCTTCTAGCGGGGGGGAGGGGACTTAAAGGCTACACCTTC.

The table lists this clonotype with many counts. The chain employs TRBV7-3 and TRBJ2-3; tentatively, D is TRBD1 (6 bases). The germline CDR1 and CDR2 sequences are SGHTA and FQGTGA. The CDR3 has 13 amino acids. Between the trimmed V and J ends, which lost 2 bases and 11 bases, there was a span of 14 bases. The CDR3 is CASSLPHDRKQYF. Written as DNA, the CDR3 is TGTGCCAGCAGCTTACCCCATGACAGGAAGCAGTATTTT.

In this sample, this clonotype turned up many times. V gene TRBV10-3 combines with J gene TRBJ2-1; 8 nucleotides agree with TRBD1. The CDR3 has 16 residues. Trimming at V came to 5 bases and at J to 0 bases, leaving 6 bases not matched to a gene. In germline, CDR1 is ENHRY, CDR2 SYGVKD. CDR3 amino acids: CAISPNTGGSYNEQFF. CDR3 bases: TGTGCCATCAGTCCAAATACAGGGGGCTCCTACAATGAGCAGTTCTTC.

This clonotype was observed a handful of times. This chain connects TRBV7-9 to TRBJ1-2; D possibly corresponds to TRBD1 (6 bases). Trimming shortened V by 6 bases and J by 5 bases, and 13 bases separated the two germline ends. The CDR3 covers 13 residues. Germline V gene lookup returns CDR1 SEHNR and CDR2 FQNEAQ (reference sequence). CDR3 protein: CASSEEGGYGYTF. DNA for the CDR3: TGTGCCAGCAGTGAAGAGGGGGGGTATGGCTACACCTTC.

This clonotype was counted between two and nine times. The gene calls are TRBV25-1 and TRBJ2-1; 11 bases are shared with TRBD2. The V gene's germline CDR1 is MGHDK and CDR2 SYGVNS. Unmatched junction bases numbered 6, after V lost 6 bases and J lost 5 bases. The CDR3 consists of 15 residues. The CDR3: CASSRGLADHNEQFF. CDR3 sequence (DNA): TGTGCCAGCAGCCGGGGACTAGCGGATCACAATGAGCAGTTCTTC. Combining the CDR3 with reference TRBV25-1 and TRBJ2-1 gives the whole variable domain EADIYQTPRYLVIGTGKKITLECSQTMGHDKMYWYQQDPGMELHLIHYSYGVNSTEKGDLSSESTVSRIRTEHFPLTLESARPSHTSQYLCASSRGLADHNEQFFGPGTRLTVL.

This chain joins TRBV29-1 and TRBJ1-2; D might be TRBD1 (6 bases). The germline gives CDR1 SQVTM, CDR2 ANQGSEA. V lost 2 bases, J lost 3 bases, and 13 bases lay in between. CDR3 size: 14 residues. CDR3 region: CSVERAGVDYGYTF. CDR3 DNA sequence: TGCAGCGTTGAACGCGCAGGGGTGGACTATGGCTACACCTTC. The entire variable domain, with the rest obtained from reference TRBV29-1 and TRBJ1-2, is as follows: SAVISQKPSRDICQRGTSLTIQCQVDSQVTMMFWYRQQPGQSLTLIATANQGSEATYESGFVIDKFPISRPNLTFSTLTVSNMSPEDSSIYLCSVERAGVDYGYTFGSGTRLTVV.